The clone carrying this T cell receptor beta chain was observed a single time. The same CDR3 can be traced to other DNA sequences in this sample. This record belongs to a study of blood T cell repertoires in COVID-19. At the level of the study: The United States, Italy and Spain supplied acute and convalescent COVID-19 samples.

Germline CDR1 reads SGHRS; CDR2 reads YFSETQ. Trimming removed 0 bases at V and 7 bases at J, with 10 bases between. The CDR3 is 13 amino acids. The data were produced by immunoSEQ multiplex PCR, yet TCRdb's version contains in-frame clones alone and is incomplete. The sample yields 30,000 to 35,000 clones, more than 75% seen once. The TCR originated in a woman aged 55-70 years with acute or convalescent COVID-19. This rearrangement joins TRBV5-1 to TRBJ1-2; D perhaps matches TRBD1 (5 bases). Sequences were obtained from peripheral blood. Here the CDR3 reads CASSLAGRGGYTF. CDR3 nucleotides: TGCGCCAGCAGCTTGGCGGGGCGGGGTGGCTACACCTTC.